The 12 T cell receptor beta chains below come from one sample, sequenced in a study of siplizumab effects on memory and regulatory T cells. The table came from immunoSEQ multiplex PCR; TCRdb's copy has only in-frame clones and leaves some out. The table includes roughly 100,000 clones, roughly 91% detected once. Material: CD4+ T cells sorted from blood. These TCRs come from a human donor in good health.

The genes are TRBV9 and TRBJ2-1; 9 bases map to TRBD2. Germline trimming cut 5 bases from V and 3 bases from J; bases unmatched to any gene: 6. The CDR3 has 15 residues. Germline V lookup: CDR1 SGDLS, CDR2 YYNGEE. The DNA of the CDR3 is TGTGCCAGCAGTTCGGCTAGCGGGGTCTACAATGAGCAGTTCTTC. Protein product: CASSSASGVYNEQFF.

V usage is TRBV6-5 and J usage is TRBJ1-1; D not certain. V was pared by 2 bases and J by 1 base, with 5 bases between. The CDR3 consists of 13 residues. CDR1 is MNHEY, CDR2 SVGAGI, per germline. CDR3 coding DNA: TGTGCCAGCAGTTACGAGGAGAACACTGAAGCTTTCTTT. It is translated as CASSYEENTEAFF.

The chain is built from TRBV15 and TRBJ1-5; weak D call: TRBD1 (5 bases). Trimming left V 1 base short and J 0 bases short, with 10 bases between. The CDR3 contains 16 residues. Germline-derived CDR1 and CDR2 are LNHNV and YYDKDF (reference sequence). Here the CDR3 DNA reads TGTGCCACCAGCAGAGGTAGACAGCTTAGCAATCAGCCCCAGCATTTT. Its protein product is CATSRGRQLSNQPQHF.

CDR3 protein: CAWSVGRHNEQFF. CDR3 coding DNA: TGTGCCTGGAGTGTAGGTAGACACAATGAGCAGTTCTTC. This chain links TRBV30 with TRBJ2-1; D remains ambiguous. Between the trimmed V and J ends, which lost 0 bases and 5 bases, there was a span of 8 bases. The CDR3 extends over 13 amino acids. CDR1 and CDR2 from the germline V gene are GTSNPN and SVGIG (reference sequence).

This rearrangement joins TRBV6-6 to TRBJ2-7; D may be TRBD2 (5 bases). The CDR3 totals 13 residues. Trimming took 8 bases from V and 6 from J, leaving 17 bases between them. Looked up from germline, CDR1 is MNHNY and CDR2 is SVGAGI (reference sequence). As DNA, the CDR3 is TGTGCCAGCCTAGGGAGCTTAGGCCTCGAGCAGTACTTC. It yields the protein CASLGSLGLEQYF.

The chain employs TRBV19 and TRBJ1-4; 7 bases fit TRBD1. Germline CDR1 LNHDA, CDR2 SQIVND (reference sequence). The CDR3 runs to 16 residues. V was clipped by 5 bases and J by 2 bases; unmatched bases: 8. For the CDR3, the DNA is TGTGCCAGTAGTCGTTCAGGGGGAATTACTAATGAAAAACTGTTTTTT. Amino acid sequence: CASSRSGGITNEKLFF.

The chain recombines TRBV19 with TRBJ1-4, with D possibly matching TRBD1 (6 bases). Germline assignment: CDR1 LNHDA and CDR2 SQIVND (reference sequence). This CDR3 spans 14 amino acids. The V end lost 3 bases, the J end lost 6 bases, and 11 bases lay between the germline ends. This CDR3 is CASSIGTFDEKLFF. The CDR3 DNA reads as TGTGCCAGTAGTATCGGGACATTCGATGAAAAACTGTTTTTT.

This CDR3 reads CASSLTVYQETQYF. The CDR3 nucleotides read TGTGCCAGCAGCTTGACTGTGTACCAAGAGACCCAGTACTTC. The genes are TRBV7-8 and TRBJ2-5, with D hard to call. The germline V and J ends were trimmed by 3 bases and 0 bases, with 8 bases remaining between them. CDR3 size: 14 residues. Germline V gene data show CDR1 as SGHVS and CDR2 as FQNEAQ.

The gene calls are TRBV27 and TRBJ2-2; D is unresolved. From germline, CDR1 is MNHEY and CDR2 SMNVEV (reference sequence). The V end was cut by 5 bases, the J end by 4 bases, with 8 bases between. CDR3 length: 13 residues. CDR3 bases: TGTGCCAGCAGTCGCGTTTCCACCGGGGAGCTGTTTTTT. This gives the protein CASSRVSTGELFF.

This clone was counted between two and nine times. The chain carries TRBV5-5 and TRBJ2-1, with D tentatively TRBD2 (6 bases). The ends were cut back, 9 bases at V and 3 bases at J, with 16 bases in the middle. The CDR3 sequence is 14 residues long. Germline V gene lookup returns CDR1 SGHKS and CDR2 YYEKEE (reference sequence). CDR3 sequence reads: CATAGRELYNEQFF. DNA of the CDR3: TGTGCCACCGCGGGGCGGGAACTCTACAATGAGCAGTTCTTC.

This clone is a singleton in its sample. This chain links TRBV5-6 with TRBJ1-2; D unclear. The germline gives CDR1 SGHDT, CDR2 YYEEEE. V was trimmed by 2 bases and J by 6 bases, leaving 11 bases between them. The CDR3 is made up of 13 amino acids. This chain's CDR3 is CASSFSGTDGYTF. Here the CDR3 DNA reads TGTGCCAGCAGCTTTTCGGGAACAGATGGCTACACCTTC.

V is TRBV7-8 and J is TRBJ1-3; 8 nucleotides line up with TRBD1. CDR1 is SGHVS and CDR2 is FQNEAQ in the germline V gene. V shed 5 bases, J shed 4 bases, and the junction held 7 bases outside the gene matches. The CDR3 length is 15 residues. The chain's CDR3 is CASSPGQGRGNTIYF. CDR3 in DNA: TGTGCCAGCAGCCCCGGACAGGGTCGCGGAAACACCATATATTTT.